This entry lists 16 T cell receptor beta chains sequenced from one sample in a study of PD-1 blockade in mismatch repair-deficient tumors. Profiled with immunoSEQ multiplex PCR; TCRdb holds only in-frame clones, not every one. Among tens of thousands of clones listed, about nine tenths were seen once. The starting material was peripheral blood, obtained 52 weeks after starting pembrolizumab. These receptors were obtained from an adult with mismatch repair-deficient cancer.

The V call is TRBV11-3, the J call TRBJ2-2; TRBD1 matches at 8 bases. CDR3 length: 13 residues. The trim removed 6 bases at V and 6 bases at J, leaving 3 bases unmatched. The germline V gene encodes CDR1 SGHNT and CDR2 YENEEA. The CDR3: CASRRTGSGELFF. The CDR3 region has the DNA TGTGCCAGCAGAAGGACAGGGTCCGGGGAGCTGTTTTTT.

The chain combines TRBV28 with TRBJ2-1; 7 bases align to TRBD1. The CDR3 loop spans 14 amino acids. V dropped 5 bases and J dropped 3; count of bases not matched to a gene: 4. CDR1 and CDR2 from the germline V gene are MDHEN and SYDVKM. DNA for the CDR3: TGTGCCAGCAGTACTCGGGACAGCTACAATGAGCAGTTCTTC. This codes for CASSTRDSYNEQFF.

This chain connects TRBV16 to TRBJ1-1; TRBD1 aligns across 8 bases. This CDR3 has 16 amino acids. CDR1 and CDR2 (germline): KGHSY, FQNENV. After removal of 4 bases from V and 1 base from J, the junction contained 8 bases not matched to a gene. The CDR3 spells CASSPTPGTGNTEAFF. CDR3 bases: TGTGCCAGCAGCCCAACCCCCGGGACAGGGAACACTGAAGCTTTCTTT.

The chain joins TRBV6-5 to TRBJ2-7; D unresolved. Per the germline V gene, CDR1 is MNHEY and CDR2 is SVGAGI. This CDR3 has 15 amino acids. Trimming removed 2 bases from V and 0 bases from J, with 11 bases in between. The CDR3 nucleotides are TGTGCCAGCAGTTACGCCCAGCTACCCTCCTACGAGCAGTACTTC. Its translation is CASSYAQLPSYEQYF.

V gene TRBV5-6 combines with J gene TRBJ2-1; TRBD2 matches 9 bases. J was trimmed by 7 bases and V by 2 bases; bases with no gene match: 4. Germline values: CDR1 SGHDT, CDR2 YYEEEE. The CDR3 covers 14 residues. Here the CDR3 reads CASSFSGSWNEQFF. The DNA of the CDR3 is TGTGCCAGCAGCTTTAGCGGGAGCTGGAATGAGCAGTTCTTC.

This chain connects TRBV28 to TRBJ2-1, with a tentative D call TRBD2 (6 bases). V was clipped by 7 bases and J by 8 bases, with 18 bases between them. From germline, CDR1 is MDHEN and CDR2 SYDVKM. The CDR3 extends over 14 amino acids. In DNA, the CDR3 is TGTGCCAGCAAGCATCGGGGCGGGGTCCATGAGCAGTTCTTC. The encoded protein is CASKHRGGVHEQFF.

The chain couples TRBV7-9 to TRBJ2-5; D unclear. This CDR3 contains 15 residues. Germline loops: CDR1 SEHNR, CDR2 FQNEAQ (reference sequence). The V end was cut by 5 bases, the J end by 1 base, with 14 bases between. The CDR3 here is CASSTSGRFQETQYF. The CDR3 DNA follows: TGTGCCAGCAGCACCTCTGGAAGATTCCAAGAGACCCAGTACTTC. The full variable domain, completed using reference TRBV7-9 and TRBJ2-5, is DTGVSQNPRHKITKRGQNVTFRCDPISEHNRLYWYRQTLGQGPEFLTYFQNEAQLEKSRLLSDRFSAERPKGSFSTLEIQRTEQGDSAMYLCASSTSGRFQETQYFGPGTRLLVL.

J is TRBJ1-2 and V is TRBV7-6, with D unresolved. Germline V gene lookup returns CDR1 SGHVS and CDR2 FNYEAQ. V gave up 2 bases and J gave up 6 bases, with 7 bases separating them. The CDR3 covers 12 residues. In DNA form, the CDR3 reads TGTGCCAGCAGCTTAAATGGTGATGGCTACACCTTC. Its translation is CASSLNGDGYTF.

The chain employs TRBV11-2 and TRBJ2-4; possibly TRBD1 or TRBD2 for D (5 bases each). The CDR3 length is 17 residues. Trimming left V 5 bases short and J 0 bases short, with 17 bases between. Germline assignment: CDR1 SGHAT and CDR2 FQNNGV. CDR3 residues: CASSLSSVGTAKNIQYF. CDR3 in DNA: TGTGCCAGCAGCCTATCAAGTGTCGGGACAGCCAAAAACATTCAGTACTTC.

V and J are TRBV6-5 and TRBJ2-1, with D unclear. Germline V gene lookup returns CDR1 MNHEY and CDR2 SVGAGI. The V gene lost 2 bases and the J gene lost 7 bases, with 12 bases spanning the gap. This CDR3 comprises 14 residues. Written as DNA, the CDR3 is TGTGCCAGCAGTTACGGTGGGAATAGTAATGAGCAGTTCTTC. Its protein product is CASSYGGNSNEQFF.

The chain carries TRBV7-8 and TRBJ2-7; D may match TRBD1 or TRBD2 (5 bases each). Trimming took 6 bases from V and 1 from J, leaving 16 bases between them. The CDR3 length is 15 residues. Germline CDR1 and CDR2: SGHVS and FQNEAQ. The CDR3 DNA reads TGTGCCAGCAGTCCGACAGCGGAGCTGTCCTACGAGCAGTACTTC. Translation gives CASSPTAELSYEQYF.

V and J are TRBV5-4 and TRBJ2-5; D is undetermined. Trimming stripped 4 bases from V and 4 bases from J, with 14 bases between. The CDR3 totals 14 residues. CDR1 and CDR2 (germline): SGHNT, YYREEE (reference sequence). CDR3 nucleotides: TGTGCCAGCAGCCCACCTGGCAGCCTAGAGACCCAGTACTTC. Encoded protein: CASSPPGSLETQYF.

The chain employs TRBV5-6 and TRBJ2-3, with 7 bases identical to TRBD2. This CDR3 has 12 amino acids. V shed 4 bases, J shed 14 bases, and the junction held 10 bases outside the gene matches. CDR1 and CDR2 (germline): SGHDT, YYEEEE. The CDR3 DNA is TGTGCCAGCAGCCTCCTCGTGGGGGAGGGGTATTTT. It yields the protein CASSLLVGEGYF.

The chain couples TRBV11-2 to TRBJ1-1; 7 nucleotides align to TRBD1. Trimming at V came to 0 bases and at J to 0 bases, leaving 4 bases not matched to a gene. CDR1 and CDR2 (germline): SGHAT, FQNNGV. CDR3 length equals 16 residues. The CDR3 DNA is TGTGCCAGCAGCTTAGACGGACAGGAGTTGAACACTGAAGCTTTCTTT. This sequence encodes CASSLDGQELNTEAFF.

The chain carries TRBV4-3 and TRBJ2-1; tentatively, D is TRBD1 (6 bases). V lost 0 bases to trimming and J lost 10 bases, with 13 bases between them. Germline values: CDR1 LGHNA, CDR2 YSLEER. There are 14 residues in the CDR3. Written as DNA, the CDR3 is TGCGCCAGCAGCCAAGAAACAGGGCGCTGGGAGCAGTTCTTC. Its protein is CASSQETGRWEQFF.

The genes are TRBV11-2 and TRBJ2-1, with D possibly called TRBD1 or TRBD2 (5 bases each). Germline assignment: CDR1 SGHAT and CDR2 FQNNGV. V shed 3 bases and J shed 3 bases, with 12 bases lying between them. CDR3 size: 15 residues. The CDR3 loop is CASSLGTGGYNEQFF. The CDR3 DNA sequence: TGTGCCAGCAGCTTGGGGACGGGCGGCTACAATGAGCAGTTCTTC. Looking up the rest from reference TRBV11-2 and TRBJ2-1 gives the full variable domain: EAGVAQSPRYKIIEKRQSVAFWCNPISGHATLYWYQQILGQGPKLLIQFQNNGVVDDSQLPKDRFSAERLKGVDSTLKIQPAKLEDSAVYLCASSLGTGGYNEQFFGPGTRLTVL.